The sequence of this TCR beta chain was determined in a study of T-cell reconstitution after alpha-beta-depleted transplantation in children. CDR1 and CDR2 from the germline V gene are MNHEY and SMNVEV (reference sequence). The junction had 8 bases not matched to a gene; V was cut back by 2 bases and J by 9 bases. CDR3 length: 15 amino acids. Preparation of the TCRbeta library was carried out with unique molecular identifiers. TCRdb ran MiXCR on the PCR reads and lists one entry per CDR3 protein. The data contain about 500,000 distinct CDR3 sequences, approximately 32% of them singletons. The chain joins TRBV27 to TRBJ2-1, with 9 bases identical to TRBD2. This receptor was obtained from a human donor who donated a stem cell graft to a child with aplastic anemia. The material sequenced was PBMCs from the stem cell graft donor, taken from the stem cell graft. Here the CDR3 reads CASSLAGGPLREQFF. Written as DNA, the CDR3 is TGTGCCAGCAGTTTAGCGGGAGGGCCGCTACGTGAGCAGTTCTTC.